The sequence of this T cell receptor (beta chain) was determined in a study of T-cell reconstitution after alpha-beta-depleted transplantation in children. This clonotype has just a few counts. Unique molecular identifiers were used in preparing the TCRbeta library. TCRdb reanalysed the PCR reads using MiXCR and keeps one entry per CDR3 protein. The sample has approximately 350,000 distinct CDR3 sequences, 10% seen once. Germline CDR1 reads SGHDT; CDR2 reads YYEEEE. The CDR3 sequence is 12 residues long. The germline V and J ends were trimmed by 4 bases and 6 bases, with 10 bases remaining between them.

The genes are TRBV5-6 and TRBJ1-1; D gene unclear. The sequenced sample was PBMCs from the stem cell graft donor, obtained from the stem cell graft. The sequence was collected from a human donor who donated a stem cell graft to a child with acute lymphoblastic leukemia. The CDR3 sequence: CASSRNVAEAFF. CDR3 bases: TGTGCCAGCAGCCGGAACGTGGCTGAAGCTTTCTTT.